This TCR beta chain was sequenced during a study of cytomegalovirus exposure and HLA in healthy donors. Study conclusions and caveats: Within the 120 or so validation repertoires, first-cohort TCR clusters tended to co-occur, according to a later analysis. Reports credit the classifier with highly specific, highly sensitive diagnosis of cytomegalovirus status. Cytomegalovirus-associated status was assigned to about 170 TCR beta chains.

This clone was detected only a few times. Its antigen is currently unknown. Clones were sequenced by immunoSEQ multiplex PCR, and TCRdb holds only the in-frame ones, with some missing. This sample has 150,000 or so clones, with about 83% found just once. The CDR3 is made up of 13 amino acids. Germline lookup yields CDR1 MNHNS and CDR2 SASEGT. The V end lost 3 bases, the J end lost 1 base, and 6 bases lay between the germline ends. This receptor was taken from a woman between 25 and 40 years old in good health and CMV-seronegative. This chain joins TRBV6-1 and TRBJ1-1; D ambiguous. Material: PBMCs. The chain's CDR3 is CASSEAENTEAFF. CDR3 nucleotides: TGTGCCAGCAGTGAGGCAGAGAACACTGAAGCTTTCTTT.